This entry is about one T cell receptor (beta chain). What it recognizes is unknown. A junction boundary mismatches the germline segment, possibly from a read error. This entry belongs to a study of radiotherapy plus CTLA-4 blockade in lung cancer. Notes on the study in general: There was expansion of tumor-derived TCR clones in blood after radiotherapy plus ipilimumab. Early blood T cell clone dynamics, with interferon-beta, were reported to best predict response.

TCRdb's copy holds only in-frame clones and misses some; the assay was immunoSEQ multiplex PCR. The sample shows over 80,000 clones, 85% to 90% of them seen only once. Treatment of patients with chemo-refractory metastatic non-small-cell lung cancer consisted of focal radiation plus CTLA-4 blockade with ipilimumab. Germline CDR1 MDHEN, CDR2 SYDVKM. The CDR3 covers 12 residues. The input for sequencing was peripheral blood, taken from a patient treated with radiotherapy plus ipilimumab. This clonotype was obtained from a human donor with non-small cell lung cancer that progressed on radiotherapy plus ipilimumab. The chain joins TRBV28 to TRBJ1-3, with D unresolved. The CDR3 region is CAGSNPGNTIYF. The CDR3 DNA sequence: TGTGCCGGCAGTAACCCAGGAAACACCATATATTTT.